This T cell receptor (beta chain) is drawn from a study of blood T cell repertoires in COVID-19. Study-level background: PBMCs, B-cell-depleted T cells, or T cells provided the cDNA or gDNA that made up the material.

As concerns this clone: An end of the junction does not agree with germline; a read error may underlie this.

Assay used: immunoSEQ multiplex PCR; TCRdb lists only in-frame clones, some missing. The data contain 95,000 or so clones, 79% of them singletons. Germline V gene lookup returns CDR1 SGHRS and CDR2 YFSETQ. The CDR3 runs 14 residues. Sequencing used peripheral blood. The chain joins TRBV5-1 to TRBJ2-3; possible D gene TRBD1, 5 bases. The TCR was taken from a woman at least 80 years old with active or convalescent COVID-19. The CDR3 reads CASSRDSTTDTQYF. CDR3 nucleotide sequence: TGTGCCAGCAGTAGAGACAGTACAACAGATACGCAGTATTTT.